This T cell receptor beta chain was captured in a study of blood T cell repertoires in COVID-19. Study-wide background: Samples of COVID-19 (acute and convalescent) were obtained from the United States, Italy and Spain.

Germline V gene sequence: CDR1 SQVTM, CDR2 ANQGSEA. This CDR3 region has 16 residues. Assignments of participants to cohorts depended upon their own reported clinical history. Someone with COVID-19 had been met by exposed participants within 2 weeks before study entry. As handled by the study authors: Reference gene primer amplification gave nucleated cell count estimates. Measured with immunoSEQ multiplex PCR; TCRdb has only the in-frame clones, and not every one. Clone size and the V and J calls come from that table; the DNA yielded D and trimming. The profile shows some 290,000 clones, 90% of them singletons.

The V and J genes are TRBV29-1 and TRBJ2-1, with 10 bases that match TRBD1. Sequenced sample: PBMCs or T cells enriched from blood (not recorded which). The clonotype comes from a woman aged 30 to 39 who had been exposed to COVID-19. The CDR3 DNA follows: TGCAGTGGACAGGGGGGCACGCTTACGATTTACAATGAGCAGTTCTTC. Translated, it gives CSGQGGTLTIYNEQFF.